This T cell receptor beta chain was sequenced for a study of Graves' ophthalmopathy and Graves' hyperthyroidism. The study's findings and limits: The blood repertoire also included most expanded thyroid clonotypes above 0.001 frequency.

As the template, RNA transcripts were used to amplify TCR beta CDR3 regions. The workflow started with a first-round RT-PCR run with HTBI primers and then moved on to a second-round multiplex PCR. A single record per CDR3 protein comes from TCRdb applying MiXCR to the multiplex PCR reads. The table records about 400,000 distinct CDR3 sequences, over 20% of them present only once. On this clonotype itself: Its specificity is unknown.

The CDR3 sequence is 16 residues long. Germline V lookup: CDR1 ENHRY, CDR2 SYGVKD. This chain uses TRBV10-3 with TRBJ1-5; D gene ambiguous. Sequenced input: peripheral blood. The receptor was isolated from a woman aged 18-29 years with stable Graves' hyperthyroidism. DNA of the CDR3: TGTGTCTTCAGCGAGACCGGACTGGGCAGCAATCAGCCCCAGCATTTT. The encoded protein is CVFSETGLGSNQPQHF.